Ten or more counts support the clone carrying this T cell receptor (beta chain). The antigen is not known. The sample originates from a study of neurological immune-mediated disorders. Study results and limitations: HTLV-1-associated myelopathy had the most TCR clonal expansion, and multiple sclerosis had the least, less than healthy controls.

CDR3 length: 13 amino acids. Trimming took off 9 bases at V and 0 bases at J, with 9 bases between the two ends. Germline loops: CDR1 SNHLY, CDR2 FYNNEI. Over 200 million TCR-beta sequences, together covering 15-18 subjects, were produced by every individual sequencing run that was carried out. Via MiXCR, TCRdb re-called the 5' RACE reads, giving one row per CDR3 protein. The profile covers about 70,000 distinct CDR3 sequences, with 3% to 4% appearing a single time and around 5.5% taken by the ten largest. Sequenced: PBMCs. This sequence originates from a woman in her forties or fifties with multiple sclerosis. The chain is built from TRBV2 and TRBJ1-5; D is uncertain. CDR3 sequence (DNA): TGTGCCAGTGCAGATAATAGCAATCAGCCCCAGCATTTT. Translated: CASADNSNQPQHF.